This T cell receptor (beta chain) was identified during a study of beta chain features in type 1 diabetes. The CDR3 spans 13 residues. Deletions cut 0 bases from V and 5 bases from J, with 7 bases between. The germline V gene encodes CDR1 MNHNY and CDR2 SVGAGI (reference sequence). Expressed TCRB transcripts were sequenced after all isolated RNA was converted to cDNA. TCRdb's table, derived via immunoSEQ multiplex PCR, lists solely in-frame clones and lacks some. The sample yields about 350,000 clones, about 20% seen once. Study results and limitations: It was among patients, rather than healthy donors, that naive, central memory and Treg TCRB repertoires appeared more similar.

Regarding this clone: What it binds is not known.

This chain links TRBV6-6 with TRBJ2-5, with D tentatively TRBD2 (5 bases). This sequence was found in a woman aged 18-30 years in good health. The sample was naive CD4+ T cells from blood. The CDR3 sequence is CASSYSERETQYF. In DNA, the CDR3 is TGTGCCAGCAGTTACTCGGAGCGGGAGACCCAGTACTTC.